This T cell receptor (beta chain) emerged from a study of shared clonotypes between healthy human individuals (TCRdb year 2020). In the study overall: The cohort included a few men and a couple of women between 18 and 49 years of age. To increase sequencing depth and limit assay-specific biases, different laboratories used diverse techniques to prepare libraries and sequence TCR repertoires. Leukapheresis yielded between about 0.85 and 10 billion PBMCs per donor. Per donor, three plates each were used for CD4 naive and CD4 memory, two for CD8 naive, and one for CD8 memory. To estimate repertoire size and how much clonotypes are shared between individuals, the study performed deep sequencing of blood TCR repertoires from a handful of healthy adults.

A note on this clone: Its antigen specificity is not known. Base qualities are not recorded, but no much larger clone differs from it by a single base.

Using the deep immunoSEQ assay, TCR CDR3 regions were amplified from genomic DNA by multiplex PCR. Extracted genomic DNA from each cell subset was distributed evenly across all wells of several immunoSEQ 96-well plates, and each plate was treated as a replicate. For sorted subsets, about 0.2 ug genomic DNA, equal to 25,000 to 35,000 T cell genomes, was loaded into each replicate PCR. Purified libraries were measured with a Qubit 3.0 fluorometer, size-checked on a Bioanalyzer 2100, and measured again with the KAPA Library Quantification kit. Each immunoSEQ 96-well plate was sequenced on its own single-read 150-cycle Illumina NextSeq 550 flow cell. Processing in the source paper ran as follows. Because the immunoSEQ output included only junctional sequences and no quality scores, the filtering could not be the same as the filtering used for full-length reads. To assign V/J genes and CDR3, sequences were annotated against IMGT germline references using PyIR, a Python wrapper for IgBLAST v1.9. Reads were filtered out if the reads had weak V/J assignments (E-value above 1e-6), no CDR3, stop codons, out-of-frame junctions, or ambiguous translated residues. V3J clonotypes were defined as sequences sharing an identical inferred V gene, J gene, and CDR3 amino acid sequence. Percentage overlap between repertoires was computed as shared unique clonotypes divided by the size of the smaller repertoire. Repertoire richness was assessed with RTK rarefaction, the Chao1 estimator, and Recon v2.1 estimates of unobserved clonotypes. Generation probabilities for all TCRbeta clonotypes obtained by the gDNA method from a handful of donors were computed using OLGA. Imported from immuneACCESS, the table was reduced by TCRdb to in-frame sequences with V and J called. These copies leave out some clones; in studies compared against another copy, an unresolved V gene accounts for under half, and the cause of the remainder is not known. Clone size and the V and J calls come from that table; the DNA yielded D and trimming. Across this sample there are over 1.5 million clones, with around 98% seen only once. The ten top clones hold roughly 0.45% of the sample.

General conclusions and limits of the study: Across four donors, about 5% of naive CD4, roughly 3.8% of naive CD8, roughly 2.2% of memory CD4, and under 0.45% of memory CD8 clonotypes were shared. Compared with non-shared clonotypes, clonotypes shared by all four sorted-subset donors had higher generation probabilities. Incomplete sequencing was indicated by rarefaction of sorted-subset datasets, despite the large sequencing depth. Larger estimated clonotype richness was generally found for naive subsets than for memory subsets. Sampling was restricted to blood, and TCR repertoires in tissue are likely to differ from TCR repertoires in blood. Pairwise subsampling led to the expectation that sequencing depth would affect the degree of clonotype sharing among donors. Because the study included a small number of donors, the genetic and exposure-history diversity represented was limited.

Donors were healthy HIV-negative adults with no recently reported acute infections or vaccinations. All donors were Caucasian adults living in Nashville, Tennessee, USA. CD4+ T cells were enriched by magnetic negative selection, after which naive cells were positively selected on CD45RA and the negative fraction was taken as the memory subset. Blood was obtained by leukapheresis, after which PBMCs were separated by Ficoll-Histopaque density gradient centrifugation and cryopreserved in liquid nitrogen vapor phase. Analytical flow cytometry was used to check the purity and quantity of each magnetically sorted T cell population. Each sorted fraction had its genomic DNA isolated and then quantified by UV absorbance on a Nanodrop 2000c. The sample consisted of naive CD4+ T cells sorted from blood. The sample's cell subset or site label, decoded: CD45RA+ positively selected. The receptor was isolated from a man aged 30 to 45 in good health.

Here the CDR3 is given as CASSLGTSSYNEQFF. The bases read TGTGCCAGCAGCCTGGGAACTAGCTCCTACAATGAGCAGTTCTTC. The V and J genes are TRBV5-6 and TRBJ2-1, and the D gene may be TRBD2, 5 bases matching. V was cut back by 4 bases and J by 0 bases, leaving a gap of 11 bases between them. The germline V gene gives CDR1 as SGHDT and CDR2 as YYEEEE. The CDR3 runs 15 residues from the cysteine to the phenylalanine. Of all the DNA, just the CDR3 is kept, 45 bases in frame from base 1.